A selection of T cell receptor beta chains follows, all from one sample in a study of cytomegalovirus exposure and HLA in healthy donors. This table comes from immunoSEQ multiplex PCR, and its TCRdb copy is limited to in-frame clones, with some not included. The table records roughly 200,000 clones, 65% to 80% of them present only once. The source material was PBMCs. The receptors originated from a man in his fifties in good health and CMV-seronegative. CDR3s include the opening cysteine and the closing phenylalanine or tryptophan. A D gene is named only where the DNA matches it firmly. Some rows mark clone size as missing; the rest say once, few, many or name a class of expanded clone.

CDR3nt	CDR3aa	v_gene	j_gene	abundance	d_gene
TGTGCCATCAGTGAGTCGTTTCGACTGACGAACACTGAAGCTTTCTTT	CAISESFRLTNTEAFF	TRBV10-3	TRBJ1-1	NA	NA
TGTGCCAGCAACCCGCTAGCGGGGGCCTACGAGCAGTACTTC	CASNPLAGAYEQYF	TRBV11-2	TRBJ2-7	NA	TRBD2
TGTGCCAGCAGACAGGGGCTTAATGGCTACACCTTC	CASRQGLNGYTF	TRBV5-6	TRBJ1-2	NA	TRBD1
TGTGCCAGCAGCCAGATTGACAGGGCCTACGAGCAGTACTTC	CASSQIDRAYEQYF	TRBV27	TRBJ2-7	NA	TRBD1
TGTGCCAGCAGCCACCATCCTGTTCTAGCGAGCACAGATACGCAGTATTTT	CASSHHPVLASTDTQYF	TRBV27	TRBJ2-3	NA	NA
TGTGCCAGCAGCGTAGTCGGGACAGGGCTCGTCGAGCAGTACTTC	CASSVVGTGLVEQYF	TRBV9	TRBJ2-7	NA	TRBD1
TGTGCCAGCAGCCAGCACGGGGGGCCCGAGCAGTACTTC	CASSQHGGPEQYF	TRBV5-6	TRBJ2-7	NA	NA
TGTGCCAGCAGCTCTGGGGGGTGGGAGACCCAGTACTTC	CASSSGGWETQYF	TRBV7-9	TRBJ2-5	NA	NA
TGTGCCTGGAGTTCCGTCAGGGGAACTAATGAAAAACTGTTTTTT	CAWSSVRGTNEKLFF	TRBV30	TRBJ1-4	NA	NA
TGTGCCAGCAGTGAAGATGGAGGGGCGGCTAACTATGGCTACACCTTC	CASSEDGGAANYGYTF	TRBV6-1	TRBJ1-2	NA	NA
TGTGCCAGCAGTTCTCGACTGATTCGCGAGAACACTGAAGCTTTCTTT	CASSSRLIRENTEAFF	TRBV6-5	TRBJ1-1	NA	NA
TGTGCTAGTGGTTTGTCAGGCCGTAACGCTGAGCAGTTCTTC	CASGLSGRNAEQFF	TRBV12-5	TRBJ2-1	once	NA
TGTGCCAGCTCCCTTAAAGGTCAGGGGGCAGATACGCAGTATTTT	CASSLKGQGADTQYF	TRBV18	TRBJ2-3	NA	TRBD1
TGTGCCAGCAAGGGAGTTAGGTCCTACGAGCAGTACTTC	CASKGVRSYEQYF	TRBV2	TRBJ2-7	NA	NA
TGTGCCAGCAGGGACACGTTTGCGGGAGGCTCCTACGAGCAGTACTTC	CASRDTFAGGSYEQYF	TRBV4-2	TRBJ2-7	NA	TRBD2
TGTGCCATCAAAGGGGGAGAGGAGACCCAGTACTTC	CAIKGGEETQYF	TRBV10-3	TRBJ2-5	NA	NA
TGCGCCAGCAGCTTGGCAGGGGAGTACTACGAGCAGTACTTC	CASSLAGEYYEQYF	TRBV5-1	TRBJ2-7	NA	NA
TGTGCCAGCAGTGAGCCCGGACAGGGGAGTAAAGAGACCCAGTACTTC	CASSEPGQGSKETQYF	TRBV25-1	TRBJ2-5	NA	TRBD1
TGTGCCAGCAGTGGCTCTATTCTTTCGGGGGAGCAGTACTTC	CASSGSILSGEQYF	TRBV6-1	TRBJ2-7	NA	NA
TGTGCCAGCAGCGATAAAAGGTCTGGGACTAGCGGGAGTCAGGAGCAGTTCTTC	CASSDKRSGTSGSQEQFF	TRBV9	TRBJ2-1	NA	TRBD2
TGCGCCAGCAGCCAAGATCCTCGGGGAGGCTCTGGAAACACCATATATTTT	CASSQDPRGGSGNTIYF	TRBV4-1	TRBJ1-3	NA	NA
TGTGCCAGCAGCTTAGAGGCAGGGCACCCCTACGAGCAGTACTTC	CASSLEAGHPYEQYF	TRBV11-2	TRBJ2-7	few	NA
TGTGCCAGCAGTCGTAGCGGGACAACGGGAGAGACCCAGTACTTC	CASSRSGTTGETQYF	TRBV2	TRBJ2-5	NA	TRBD2
TGTGCCAGCAGCTTACGGGACAGGGGGCTCAACACCGGGGAGCTGTTTTTT	CASSLRDRGLNTGELFF	TRBV11-2	TRBJ2-2	NA	TRBD1
TGTGCCAGCTCACCCGGGACAGGGCCCATTGAGCAGTACTTC	CASSPGTGPIEQYF	TRBV18	TRBJ2-7	NA	TRBD1
TGTGCCTGGACGGACAGGGAAAACCAGCCCCAGCATTTT	CAWTDRENQPQHF	TRBV30	TRBJ1-5	NA	TRBD1
TGCGCCAGCAGCCACGCTCTAGCGGGCACAGATACGCAGTATTTT	CASSHALAGTDTQYF	TRBV4-1	TRBJ2-3	NA	TRBD2
TGTGCCTGGAGGACAGGGGGGGGCCCTGGAAACACCATATATTTT	CAWRTGGGPGNTIYF	TRBV30	TRBJ1-3	NA	TRBD1
TGTGCCAGCAGTTTCGCCTCTACAGGGTCAAAAGAGCAGTACTTC	CASSFASTGSKEQYF	TRBV27	TRBJ2-7	NA	NA
TGTGCCAGCAGCCCCGGGACAGGGGGGAACACCGGGGAGCTGTTTTTT	CASSPGTGGNTGELFF	TRBV9	TRBJ2-2	NA	TRBD1
TGTGCCAGCACTCCACTGGCGGGAGGGCCCCACGAGCAGTACTTC	CASTPLAGGPHEQYF	TRBV2	TRBJ2-7	NA	TRBD2
TGTGCCAGCAGTCCCGTGAGCGGTTCCTACGAGCAGTACTTC	CASSPVSGSYEQYF	TRBV28	TRBJ2-7	NA	NA
TGTGCCAGCAGTTTTATCCACGAGCAGTACTTC	CASSFIHEQYF	TRBV28	TRBJ2-7	NA	NA
TGTGCCAGCAGCGCGGGACGGCTTGGGGTCAATGAGCAGTTCTTC	CASSAGRLGVNEQFF	TRBV7-9	TRBJ2-1	medium-sized	NA
TGTGCCAGCAGTCCCGGACTATCCCTGGCCGAGTACTTC	CASSPGLSLAEYF	TRBV27	TRBJ2-5	NA	NA
TGTGCCAGCAGATCTAGCACAGATACGCAGTATTTT	CASRSSTDTQYF	TRBV27	TRBJ2-3	once	NA
TGTGCCAGCAGCGTAGGTAGCGACTCCTACGAGCAGTACTTC	CASSVGSDSYEQYF	TRBV9	TRBJ2-7	NA	NA
TGCGCCAGCAGCTTGACAGGGGTCTGGGAGACCCAGTACTTC	CASSLTGVWETQYF	TRBV5-1	TRBJ2-5	NA	TRBD1
TGCGCCAGCAGCTTCGAGGGAGGCTCAAACAACGAGCAGTTCTTC	CASSFEGGSNNEQFF	TRBV5-1	TRBJ2-1	once	NA
TGTGCCAGCAGCTTGAGACTTCTAGCGGACTCCTACAATGAGCAGTTCTTC	CASSLRLLADSYNEQFF	TRBV5-6	TRBJ2-1	NA	TRBD2
TGTGCCAGCAGCTTGGGGACAGGGGAAGGAACTGAAGCTTTCTTT	CASSLGTGEGTEAFF	TRBV5-8	TRBJ1-1	NA	TRBD1
TGTGCCAGCAGCTTACAGGGTACCCACGAGCAGTACTTC	CASSLQGTHEQYF	TRBV13	TRBJ2-7	NA	NA
TGTGCCAGCAGTGTAGCGCGGAGCTCCTACGAGCAGTACTTC	CASSVARSSYEQYF	TRBV2	TRBJ2-7	NA	NA
TGTGCCACCAGCAGGAATTCGGGACACGAGCCCGCTAACTATGGCTACACCTTC	CATSRNSGHEPANYGYTF	TRBV15	TRBJ1-2	once	NA
TGTGCCAGCAGCTTAGACCTAGCCACCTACAATGAGCAGTTCTTC	CASSLDLATYNEQFF	TRBV7-6	TRBJ2-1	NA	NA
TGTGCCAGCAGCTTGGGACAGACCGCTGGATCTGGGGCCAACGTCCTGACTTTC	CASSLGQTAGSGANVLTF	TRBV5-8	TRBJ2-6	NA	NA
TGTGCCAGCAGTCCAATTATTCGACAGGGAAGAAAGAGCACAGATACGCAGTATTTT	CASSPIIRQGRKSTDTQYF	TRBV28	TRBJ2-3	NA	TRBD1
TGTGCCATCGGCGGGACCGAGTCCTACGAGCAGTACTTC	CAIGGTESYEQYF	TRBV10-3	TRBJ2-7	few	NA
TGTGCCAGCAGACTCTATCTCGATCAGCCCCAGCATTTT	CASRLYLDQPQHF	TRBV28	TRBJ1-5	NA	NA
TGTGCCAGCAGTTACTTCGGACAGGGGGGAAACTATGGCTACACCTTC	CASSYFGQGGNYGYTF	TRBV6-6	TRBJ1-2	NA	TRBD1
TGTGCCAGCAGCGTAGCAGGGTCCTATGTGTACCATGAGCAGTTCTTC	CASSVAGSYVYHEQFF	TRBV9	TRBJ2-1	once	NA
TGTGCCCCTGGGACTAGCGGAACCTACGAGCAGTACTTC	CAPGTSGTYEQYF	TRBV2	TRBJ2-7	NA	TRBD2